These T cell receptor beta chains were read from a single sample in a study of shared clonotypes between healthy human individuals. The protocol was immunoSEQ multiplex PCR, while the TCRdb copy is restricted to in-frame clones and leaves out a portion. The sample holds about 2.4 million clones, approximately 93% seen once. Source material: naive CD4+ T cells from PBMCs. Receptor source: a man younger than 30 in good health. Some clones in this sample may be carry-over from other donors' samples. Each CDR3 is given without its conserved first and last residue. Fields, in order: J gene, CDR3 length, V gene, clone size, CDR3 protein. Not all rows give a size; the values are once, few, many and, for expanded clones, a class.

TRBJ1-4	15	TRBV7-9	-	ASSPGQQYTTNEKLF
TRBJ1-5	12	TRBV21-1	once	ASSKTPLDQPQH
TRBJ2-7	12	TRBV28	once	ASSLAGGTYEQY
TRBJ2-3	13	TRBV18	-	ASSQAIAGSDTQY
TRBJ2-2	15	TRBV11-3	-	ASSLDRLAGVPGELF
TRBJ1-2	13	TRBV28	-	ASRTPGGRSYGYT
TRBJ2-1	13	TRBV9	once	ASSASAIPYNEQF
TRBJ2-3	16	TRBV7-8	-	ASSLARIGAGSTDTQY
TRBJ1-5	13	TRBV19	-	ATSDRGNSNQPQH
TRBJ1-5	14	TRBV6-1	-	ASSELVSGGNQPQH
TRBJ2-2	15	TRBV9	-	ASSVVPAGAPTGELF
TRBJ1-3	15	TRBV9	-	ASSVEVVGARGNTIY
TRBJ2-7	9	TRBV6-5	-	ASSRDYEQY
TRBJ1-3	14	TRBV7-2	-	ASSILGPVSGNTIY
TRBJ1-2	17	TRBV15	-	ATSRESGQGMGRSYGYT
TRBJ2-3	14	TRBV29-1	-	SVGTQPGSHTDTQY
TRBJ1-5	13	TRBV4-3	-	ASSQDLGVNQPQH
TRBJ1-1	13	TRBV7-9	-	ASSLYGTGGAEAF
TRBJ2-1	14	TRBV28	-	ASSSPSQSSYNEQF
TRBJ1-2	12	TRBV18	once	ASSKGGVNYGYT
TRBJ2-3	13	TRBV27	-	ASSRREGSTDTQY
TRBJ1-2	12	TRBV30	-	AWSVQGGINGYT
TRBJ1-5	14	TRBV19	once	ASTRRAGDLGQPQH
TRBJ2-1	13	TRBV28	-	ASSLQGQGYNEQF
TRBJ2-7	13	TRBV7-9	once	ASSLGPGVGYEQY
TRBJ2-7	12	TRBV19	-	ASSNAGGSGEQY
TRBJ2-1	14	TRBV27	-	ASRDLGALGYNEQF
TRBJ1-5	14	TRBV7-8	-	ASSSRTGLSNQPQH
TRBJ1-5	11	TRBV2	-	ASSEGRNQPQH